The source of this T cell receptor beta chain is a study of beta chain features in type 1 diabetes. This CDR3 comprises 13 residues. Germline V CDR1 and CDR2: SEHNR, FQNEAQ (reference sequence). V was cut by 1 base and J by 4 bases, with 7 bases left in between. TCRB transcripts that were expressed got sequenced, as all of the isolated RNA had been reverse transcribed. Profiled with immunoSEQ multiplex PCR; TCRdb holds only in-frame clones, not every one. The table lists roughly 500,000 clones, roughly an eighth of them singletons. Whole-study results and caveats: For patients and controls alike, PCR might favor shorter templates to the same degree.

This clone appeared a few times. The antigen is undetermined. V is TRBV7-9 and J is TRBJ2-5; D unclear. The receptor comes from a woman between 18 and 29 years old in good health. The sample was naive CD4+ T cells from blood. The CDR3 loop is CASSLVAAETQYF. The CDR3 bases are TGTGCCAGCAGCTTAGTGGCAGCAGAGACCCAGTACTTC.